Detailed here is one T cell receptor beta chain. Trimming left V 1 base short and J 8 bases short, with 17 bases between. This CDR3 is built from 15 residues. Germline assignment: CDR1 SGHVS and CDR2 FQNEAQ. These data come from a study of a mutant IDH1 vaccine in newly diagnosed glioma. Across the whole study: Treated individuals were around 60% male and around 40% female, averaging roughly 38 years of age.

The time point is: baseline, week 1 (first vaccination visit). Treatment noted: pre-vaccination baseline after standard-of-care therapy. Profiled with immunoSEQ multiplex PCR; TCRdb holds only in-frame clones, not every one. The sample yields around 24,000 clones, 85% to 95% seen once. The chain carries TRBV7-8 and TRBJ1-2; no firm D call. The sample consisted of PBMCs, taken from a glioma patient treated with radiotherapy, temozolomide or both. The receptor's source is a middle-aged man with glioma. As DNA, the CDR3 is TGTGCCAGCAGCTTAGGAACGTCGTTTCTATGGGGCTACACCTTC. It yields the protein CASSLGTSFLWGYTF.